These 7 T cell receptor beta chains share one sample of origin, sequenced in a study of Tregs in tolerant kidney transplant recipients. Libraries were prepared by immunoSEQ multiplex PCR; TCRdb keeps only in-frame clonotypes and omits some of them. The data hold about 240,000 clones, with 84% observed a single time. The sequenced material came from CD4+ T cells from blood. Receptors originate from a human donor in good health.

In this sample, this clone turned up once. V usage is TRBV27 and J usage is TRBJ2-7; the D gene could be TRBD1 or TRBD2 (5 bases each). Per germline, CDR1 MNHEY and CDR2 SMNVEV (reference sequence). V lost 6 bases and J lost 0, with 12 bases in between. CDR3 size: 14 residues. Written as DNA, the CDR3 is TGTGCCAGCAGAAGCCGGGACCACTCCTACGAGCAGTACTTC. This gives the protein CASRSRDHSYEQYF.

This chain connects TRBV5-1 to TRBJ1-2, with no clear D. The germline CDR1 and CDR2 sequences are SGHRS and YFSETQ. This CDR3 spans 14 amino acids. Trimming stripped 4 bases from V and 0 bases from J, with 10 bases between. CDR3 nucleotides: TGCGCCAGCAGCACGGGCGCTTCTAACTATGGCTACACCTTC. Its translation: CASSTGASNYGYTF.

V gene TRBV5-1 combines with J gene TRBJ2-1; 11 bases fit TRBD2. The CDR3 covers 15 residues. V shed 2 bases and J 7 bases; nucleotides not matched to a gene: 5. CDR1 and CDR2 (germline): SGHRS, YFSETQ. The CDR3 DNA is TGCGCCAGCAGCTTTAGCGGGGGGGCCGGGAATGAGCAGTTCTTC. It encodes CASSFSGGAGNEQFF.

With respect to this clone: In the same sample, other DNA sequences code for this CDR3. The chain is built from TRBV5-1 and TRBJ2-5; 7 positions agree with TRBD2. The V and J ends lost 0 bases and 2 bases, in that order; junction bases with no gene match: 7. The CDR3 is 16 amino acids. Per germline, CDR1 SGHRS and CDR2 YFSETQ. The CDR3 loop is CASSLGAGGGQETQYF. The CDR3 DNA reads as TGCGCCAGCAGCTTGGGGGCTGGCGGGGGACAAGAGACCCAGTACTTC.

The chain links TRBV6-6 to TRBJ2-7; perhaps TRBD1 as D (7 bases). This CDR3 spans 14 amino acids. Trimming left V 2 bases short and J 6 bases short, with 14 bases between. In germline, CDR1 is MNHNY, CDR2 SVGAGI (reference sequence). CDR3 DNA: TGTGCCAGCAGTTACGGGCAGGGGGGTTCCGAGCAGTACTTC. Protein product: CASSYGQGGSEQYF.

For this clone: Other nucleotide sequences from this sample produce the same CDR3. The chain employs TRBV9 and TRBJ1-2; D might be TRBD1 (6 bases). Trimming stripped 4 bases from V and 13 bases from J, with 23 bases between. Germline lookup yields CDR1 SGDLS and CDR2 YYNGEE. This CDR3 has 14 residues. The CDR3 sequence is CASSTTGGPGPSTF. The CDR3 DNA reads as TGTGCCAGCAGCACCACCGGGGGGCCAGGGCCTTCCACCTTC.

The chain joins TRBV29-1 to TRBJ2-7, with TRBD1 as a possible D gene (5 bases). Trimming stripped 7 bases from V and 2 bases from J, with 9 bases between. Per the germline V gene, CDR1 is SQVTM and CDR2 is ANQGSEA. The CDR3 is 11 amino acids. The CDR3 DNA follows: TGCAGCGCCTTGACAGCCTACGAGCAGTACTTC. It encodes CSALTAYEQYF.